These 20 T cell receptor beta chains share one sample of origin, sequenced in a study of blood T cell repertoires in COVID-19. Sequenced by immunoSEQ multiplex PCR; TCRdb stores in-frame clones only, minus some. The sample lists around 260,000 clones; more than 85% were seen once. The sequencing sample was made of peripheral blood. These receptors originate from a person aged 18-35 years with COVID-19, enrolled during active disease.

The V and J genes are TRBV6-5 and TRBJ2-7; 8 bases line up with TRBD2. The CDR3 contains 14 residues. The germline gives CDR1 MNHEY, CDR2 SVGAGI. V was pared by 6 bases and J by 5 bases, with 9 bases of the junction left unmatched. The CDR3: CASSLSGDLDEQYF. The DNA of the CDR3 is TGTGCCAGCAGCCTTAGCGGGGATCTCGACGAGCAGTACTTC.

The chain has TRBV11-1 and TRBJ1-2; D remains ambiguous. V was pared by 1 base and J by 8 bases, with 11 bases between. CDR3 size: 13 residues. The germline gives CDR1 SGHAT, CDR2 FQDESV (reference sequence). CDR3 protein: CASSLVPGWGYTF. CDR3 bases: TGTGCCAGCAGCTTAGTTCCGGGATGGGGCTACACCTTC.

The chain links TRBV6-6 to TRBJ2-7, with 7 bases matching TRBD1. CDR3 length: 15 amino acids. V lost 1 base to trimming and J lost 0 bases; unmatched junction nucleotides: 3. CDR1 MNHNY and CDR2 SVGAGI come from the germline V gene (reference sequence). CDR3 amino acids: CASSYFRDSSYEQYF. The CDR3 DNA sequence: TGTGCCAGCAGTTACTTCCGGGACAGCTCCTACGAGCAGTACTTC.

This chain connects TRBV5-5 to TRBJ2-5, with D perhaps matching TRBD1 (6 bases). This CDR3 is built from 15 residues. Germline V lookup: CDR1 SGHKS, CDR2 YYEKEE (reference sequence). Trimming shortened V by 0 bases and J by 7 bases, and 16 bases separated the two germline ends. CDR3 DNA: TGTGCCAGCAGCTTGGGACAGGACATCGCCGGGACCCAGTACTTC. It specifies CASSLGQDIAGTQYF.

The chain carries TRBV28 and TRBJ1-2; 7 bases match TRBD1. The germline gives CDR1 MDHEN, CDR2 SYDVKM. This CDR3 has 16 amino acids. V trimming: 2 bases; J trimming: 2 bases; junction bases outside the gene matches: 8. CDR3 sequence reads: CASSLPTGRMNYGYTF. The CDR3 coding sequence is TGTGCCAGCAGTTTACCGACAGGGAGGATGAACTATGGCTACACCTTC.

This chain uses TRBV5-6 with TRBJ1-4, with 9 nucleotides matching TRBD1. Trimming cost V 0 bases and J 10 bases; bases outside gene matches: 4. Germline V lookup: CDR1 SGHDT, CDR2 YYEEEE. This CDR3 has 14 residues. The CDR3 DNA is TGTGCCAGCAGCTTGGGACAGGGGGTTGGAAAACTGTTTTTT. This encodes CASSLGQGVGKLFF.

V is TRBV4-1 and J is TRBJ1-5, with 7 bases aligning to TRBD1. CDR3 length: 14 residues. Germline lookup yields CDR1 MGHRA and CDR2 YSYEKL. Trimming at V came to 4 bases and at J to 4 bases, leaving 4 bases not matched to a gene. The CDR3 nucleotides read TGCGCCAGCAGCCCCCCAGGGGGGAATCAGCCCCAGCATTTT. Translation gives CASSPPGGNQPQHF.

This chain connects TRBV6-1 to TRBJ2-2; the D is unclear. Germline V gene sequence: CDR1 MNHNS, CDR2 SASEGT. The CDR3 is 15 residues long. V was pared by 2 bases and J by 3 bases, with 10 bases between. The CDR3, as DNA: TGTGCCAGCAGTGAATTCGTAGGAGACACCGGGGAGCTGTTTTTT. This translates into CASSEFVGDTGELFF.

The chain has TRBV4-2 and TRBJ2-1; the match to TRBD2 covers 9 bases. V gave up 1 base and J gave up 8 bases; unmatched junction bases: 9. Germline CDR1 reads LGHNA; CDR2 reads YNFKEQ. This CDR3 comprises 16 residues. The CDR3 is CASSQAGGRAGYEQFF. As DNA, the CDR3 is TGTGCCAGCAGCCAAGCCGGCGGGAGGGCCGGGTATGAGCAGTTCTTC.

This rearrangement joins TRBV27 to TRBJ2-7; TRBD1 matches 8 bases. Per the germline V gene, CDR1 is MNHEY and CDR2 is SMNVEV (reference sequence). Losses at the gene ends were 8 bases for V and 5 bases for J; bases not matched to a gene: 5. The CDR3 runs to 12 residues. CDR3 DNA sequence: TGTGCCAGCCGGGACAGGACCCACGAGCAGTACTTC. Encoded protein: CASRDRTHEQYF.

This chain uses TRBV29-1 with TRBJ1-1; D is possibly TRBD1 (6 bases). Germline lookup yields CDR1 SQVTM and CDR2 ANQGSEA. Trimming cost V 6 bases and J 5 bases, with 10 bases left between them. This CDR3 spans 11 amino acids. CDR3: CSVSGQTEAFF. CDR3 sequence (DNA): TGCAGCGTCTCCGGACAGACTGAAGCTTTCTTT. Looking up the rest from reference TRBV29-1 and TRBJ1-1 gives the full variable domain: SAVISQKPSRDICQRGTSLTIQCQVDSQVTMMFWYRQQPGQSLTLIATANQGSEATYESGFVIDKFPISRPNLTFSTLTVSNMSPEDSSIYLCSVSGQTEAFFGQGTRLTVV.

The CDR3 is CASSIDRQALLAGSGYTF. The CDR3 DNA reads as TGTGCCAGTAGTATCGATCGACAGGCTCTATTGGCTGGCTCGGGCTACACCTTC. This sequence joins TRBV19 and TRBJ1-2; D might be TRBD1 (6 bases). V lost 3 bases and J 8 bases, leaving 28 bases between the germline ends. This CDR3 has 18 amino acids. The germline CDR1 and CDR2 sequences are LNHDA and SQIVND (reference sequence).

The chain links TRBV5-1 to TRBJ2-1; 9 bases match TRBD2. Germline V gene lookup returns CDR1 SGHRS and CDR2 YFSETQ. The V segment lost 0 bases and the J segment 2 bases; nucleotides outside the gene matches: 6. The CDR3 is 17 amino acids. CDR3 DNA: TGCGCCAGCAGCTTGGAGGCTAGCGGGATCCCCTACAATGAGCAGTTCTTC. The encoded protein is CASSLEASGIPYNEQFF.

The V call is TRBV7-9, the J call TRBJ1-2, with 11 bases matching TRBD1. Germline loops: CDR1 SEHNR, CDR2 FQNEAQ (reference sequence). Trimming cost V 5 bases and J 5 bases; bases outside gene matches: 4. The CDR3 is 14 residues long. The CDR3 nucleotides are TGTGCCAGCAGCCCCCGGGACAGGGGGTATGGCTACACCTTC. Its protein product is CASSPRDRGYGYTF.

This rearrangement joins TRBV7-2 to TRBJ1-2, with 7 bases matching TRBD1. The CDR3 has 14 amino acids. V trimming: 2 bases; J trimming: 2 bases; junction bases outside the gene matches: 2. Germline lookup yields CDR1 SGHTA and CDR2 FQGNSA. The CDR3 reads CASSLRGGNYGYTF. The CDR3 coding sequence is TGTGCCAGCAGCTTAAGAGGGGGCAACTATGGCTACACCTTC.

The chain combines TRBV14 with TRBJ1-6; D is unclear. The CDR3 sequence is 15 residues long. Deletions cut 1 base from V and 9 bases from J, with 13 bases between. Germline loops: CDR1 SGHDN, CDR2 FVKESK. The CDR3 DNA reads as TGTGCCAGCAGCCAAGGGAGTTCGCGAATTTCACCCCTCCACTTT. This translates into CASSQGSSRISPLHF. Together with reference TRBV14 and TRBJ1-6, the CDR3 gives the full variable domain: EAGVTQFPSHSVIEKGQTVTLRCDPISGHDNLYWYRRVMGKEIKFLLHFVKESKQDESGMPNNRFLAERTGGTYSTLKVQPAELEDSGVYFCASSQGSSRISPLHFGNGTRLTVT.

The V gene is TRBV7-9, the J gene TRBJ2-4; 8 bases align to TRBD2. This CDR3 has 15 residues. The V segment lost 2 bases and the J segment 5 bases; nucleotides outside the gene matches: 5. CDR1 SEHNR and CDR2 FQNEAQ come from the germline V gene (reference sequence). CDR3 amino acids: CASSLPGLAENIQYF. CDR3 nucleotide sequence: TGTGCCAGCAGCTTACCCGGACTAGCAGAAAACATTCAGTACTTC.

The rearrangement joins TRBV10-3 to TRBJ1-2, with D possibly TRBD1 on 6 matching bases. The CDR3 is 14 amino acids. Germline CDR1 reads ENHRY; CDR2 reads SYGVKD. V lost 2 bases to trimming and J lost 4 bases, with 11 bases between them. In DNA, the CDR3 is TGTGCCATCAGTGAGGGGCAGGGGACCTATGGCTACACCTTC. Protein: CAISEGQGTYGYTF.

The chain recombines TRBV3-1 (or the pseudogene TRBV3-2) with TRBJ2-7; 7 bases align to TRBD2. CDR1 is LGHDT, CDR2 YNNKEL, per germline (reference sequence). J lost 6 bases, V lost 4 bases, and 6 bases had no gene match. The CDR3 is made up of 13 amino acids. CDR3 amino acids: CASSPLSGTEQYF. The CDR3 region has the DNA TGTGCCAGCAGCCCCCTAAGCGGGACCGAGCAGTACTTC.

The CDR3, as DNA: TGCAGCGTCTCGACTAGCAGGGGCGGGGAGCTGTTTTTT. The encoded protein is CSVSTSRGGELFF. J is TRBJ2-2 and V is TRBV29-1, with a possible D match to TRBD2 (7 bases). With 6 bases removed from V and 7 bases from J, the gap between germline ends came to 15 bases. The germline CDR1 and CDR2 sequences are SQVTM and ANQGSEA. CDR3 length: 13 residues.